This T cell receptor (beta chain) came from a study of blood T cell repertoires in COVID-19. The CDR3 sequence is 14 residues long. Germline V gene lookup returns CDR1 GTSNPN and CDR2 SVGIG (reference sequence). Trimming stripped 4 bases from V and 1 base from J, with 13 bases between. Clones were sequenced by immunoSEQ multiplex PCR, and TCRdb holds only the in-frame ones, with some missing. The profile shows approximately 270,000 clones, approximately 85% of them singletons. This receptor was identified in a human donor with COVID-19, enrolled during active disease. The donor label of this sample is uncertain. The gene calls are TRBV30 and TRBJ1-1; D remains ambiguous. Material: peripheral blood. The CDR3 reads CAWTGAPGNTEAFF. In DNA form, the CDR3 reads TGTGCCTGGACCGGCGCGCCGGGGAACACTGAAGCTTTCTTT. Full variable domain (outside the CDR3, taken from reference TRBV30 and TRBJ1-1): SQTIHQWPATLVQPVGSPLSLECTVEGTSNPNLYWYRQAAGRGLQLLFYSVGIGQISSEVPQNLSASRPQDRQFILSSKKLLLSDSGFYLCAWTGAPGNTEAFFGQGTRLTVV.